This T cell receptor beta chain is drawn from a study of blood T cells in healthy people across ages. The V gene's germline CDR1 is DFQATT and CDR2 SNEGSKA (reference sequence). Trimming removed 5 bases from V and 5 bases from J, with 18 bases in between. The CDR3 is 14 amino acids. A second PCR of roughly 6 to 12 cycles used a sample-barcoded 5' primer and a J-beta primer mix. TCRdb re-analysed the 5' RACE reads in MiXCR, keeping a single row per CDR3 protein. In the table there are more than 1 million distinct CDR3 sequences, 45% of which are singletons. This clonotype originated in an older woman in good health. The V and J genes are TRBV20-1 and TRBJ1-1; D possibly corresponds to TRBD1 (5 bases). The sample consisted of blood. The chain's CDR3 is CSAQEAGWGTEAFF. The CDR3 nucleotides read TGCAGTGCTCAGGAGGCAGGGTGGGGAACTGAAGCTTTCTTT.